This record looks at one T cell receptor beta chain sequence and its context. The antigen remains unidentified. V was shortened by 4 bases and J by 5 bases, with 14 bases between the two germline ends. Germline assignment: CDR1 SEHNR and CDR2 FQNEAQ (reference sequence). This CDR3 is built from 15 residues. Some clones are missing from TCRdb's copy, which holds only in-frame ones; the method was immunoSEQ multiplex PCR. The sample lists under 150,000 clones; 90% were seen once. The entry originates in a study of T cell responses to AZD1222 COVID-19 vaccine. Whole-study findings and limits: In the spike-specific TCR repertoire, nearly half reportedly target unmutated variant regions. Most donors were white British and more were female, and clonal diversity was possibly underestimated. Regions 160-218 and 743-854 held dominance among vaccine-associated CD4 TCRs, which spanned spike.

Here the sequenced sample was peripheral blood, taken on day 0 of AZD1222 vaccination. The chain has TRBV7-9 and TRBJ2-2; D remains unclear. This clonotype was sampled from an adult in good health. The CDR3 nucleotides are TGTGCCAGCAGCTGGGGTCATTCTAGTACCGGGGAGCTGTTTTTT. Amino acids: CASSWGHSSTGELFF.